Listed below are T cell receptor beta chains from one sample, sequenced in a study of T-cell memory formation after mild COVID-19. Via MiXCR, TCRdb re-called the 5' RACE reads, giving one row per CDR3 protein. The table has about 180,000 distinct CDR3 sequences, roughly 16% seen once. The specimen was PBMCs or a T cell subset sorted from them (not recorded which). All receptors derive from an adult woman who had mild COVID-19 (a few samples of this study predate the infection). Cell type and time point are not known. CDR3s leave out the opening cysteine and the closing phenylalanine or tryptophan.

cdr3_aa: ASSPLVGGRDEAF
j_call: TRBJ1-1
v_call: TRBV14

cdr3_aa: ASSDFPGQGNSPLH
j_call: TRBJ1-6
v_call: TRBV19

cdr3_aa: ASSRGPSQETQY
j_call: TRBJ2-5
v_call: TRBV11-2

cdr3_aa: SASRRITDTQY
j_call: TRBJ2-3
v_call: TRBV20-1

cdr3_aa: ASSMGRQFHEQY
j_call: TRBJ2-7
v_call: TRBV19

cdr3_aa: ASSPDRVFSYEQY
j_call: TRBJ2-7
v_call: TRBV7-2

cdr3_aa: ASRAGNYGYT
j_call: TRBJ1-2
v_call: TRBV5-1

cdr3_aa: ASSQVGTGELF
j_call: TRBJ2-2
v_call: TRBV4-3

cdr3_aa: ASMQETDTQY
j_call: TRBJ2-3
v_call: TRBV2

cdr3_aa: ASYSADSYNEQF
j_call: TRBJ2-1
v_call: TRBV6-5

cdr3_aa: ASSSDRAGYNEQF
j_call: TRBJ2-1
v_call: TRBV7-3

cdr3_aa: ASRGTGRNNEQF
j_call: TRBJ2-1
v_call: TRBV6-2/TRBV6-3

cdr3_aa: SATTDSNQPQH
j_call: TRBJ1-5
v_call: TRBV29-1

cdr3_aa: ASSVGLAGEFGELF
j_call: TRBJ2-2
v_call: TRBV9

cdr3_aa: ASSQDPRQGNYEQY
j_call: TRBJ2-7
v_call: TRBV14

cdr3_aa: ASGIPIAGIPGELF
j_call: TRBJ2-2
v_call: TRBV12-3/TRBV12-4

cdr3_aa: ASSIGTGSTRNSPLH
j_call: TRBJ1-6
v_call: TRBV5-1

cdr3_aa: ASSPTGDSYNEQF
j_call: TRBJ2-1
v_call: TRBV5-1

cdr3_aa: SARGGRSYNEQF
j_call: TRBJ2-1
v_call: TRBV20-1

cdr3_aa: ASSLAGALLGGYT
j_call: TRBJ1-2
v_call: TRBV7-9

cdr3_aa: ASTTTGVNTEAF
j_call: TRBJ1-1
v_call: TRBV5-1

cdr3_aa: ASSVSGSRLGEKLF
j_call: TRBJ1-4
v_call: TRBV9

cdr3_aa: ASSRDFVRETQY
j_call: TRBJ2-5
v_call: TRBV6-5

cdr3_aa: ASSHGQISHSYEQY
j_call: TRBJ2-7
v_call: TRBV5-1

cdr3_aa: ASSASGLMSSYEQY
j_call: TRBJ2-7
v_call: TRBV9

cdr3_aa: SARPPLDTQY
j_call: TRBJ2-3
v_call: TRBV20-1

cdr3_aa: ASSPRTGSTEAF
j_call: TRBJ1-1
v_call: TRBV12-3/TRBV12-4

cdr3_aa: ASSLGRVTEAF
j_call: TRBJ1-1
v_call: TRBV12-3/TRBV12-4

cdr3_aa: ASSLTGVDTQY
j_call: TRBJ2-3
v_call: TRBV5-1

cdr3_aa: SAHPDLTDTQY
j_call: TRBJ2-3
v_call: TRBV20-1

cdr3_aa: ASSGQKARGAGYT
j_call: TRBJ1-2
v_call: TRBV19

cdr3_aa: ASSYSPWREGQNEQF
j_call: TRBJ2-1
v_call: TRBV6-6

cdr3_aa: ASSQTFEKLF
j_call: TRBJ1-4
v_call: TRBV6-2/TRBV6-3

cdr3_aa: ASSLGRQDEQY
j_call: TRBJ2-7
v_call: TRBV7-2

cdr3_aa: ASSKGPTLRVRNTIY
j_call: TRBJ1-3
v_call: TRBV21-1

cdr3_aa: ASSSPRTSGRINEQF
j_call: TRBJ2-1
v_call: TRBV27

cdr3_aa: ASSQVGGGYGYT
j_call: TRBJ1-2
v_call: TRBV4-2

cdr3_aa: ASSPTGWAETQY
j_call: TRBJ2-5
v_call: TRBV18

cdr3_aa: ASTPQGASGANVLT
j_call: TRBJ2-6
v_call: TRBV5-1

cdr3_aa: ASGVTGGSAKNIQY
j_call: TRBJ2-4
v_call: TRBV6-6

cdr3_aa: ASSQGTSETQY
j_call: TRBJ2-5
v_call: TRBV7-3

cdr3_aa: ASSGGGQSSYEQY
j_call: TRBJ2-7
v_call: TRBV5-1

cdr3_aa: ATPPEVTTAHEQY
j_call: TRBJ2-7
v_call: TRBV12-3/TRBV12-4

cdr3_aa: ASSPHPSGRGYTDTQY
j_call: TRBJ2-3
v_call: TRBV9

cdr3_aa: ASSPALWTTSRDEQF
j_call: TRBJ2-1
v_call: TRBV7-6

cdr3_aa: ATHRGGRPGELF
j_call: TRBJ2-2
v_call: TRBV3-1

cdr3_aa: ASSFSRTASSYNSPLH
j_call: TRBJ1-6
v_call: TRBV7-2

cdr3_aa: ATRPAGGQDSENTEAF
j_call: TRBJ1-1
v_call: TRBV24-1

cdr3_aa: ASSGPGGNYGYT
j_call: TRBJ1-2
v_call: TRBV5-4

cdr3_aa: ASLLDRRNNEQF
j_call: TRBJ2-1
v_call: TRBV6-1

cdr3_aa: ASSPRQGGKNIQY
j_call: TRBJ2-4
v_call: TRBV7-2

cdr3_aa: ASSQPRRRDRGDSTDTQY
j_call: TRBJ2-3
v_call: TRBV25-1

cdr3_aa: AISRPSTDTQY
j_call: TRBJ2-3
v_call: TRBV10-3

cdr3_aa: ASQRSGELF
j_call: TRBJ2-2
v_call: TRBV7-9

cdr3_aa: ASSLGATATDTQY
j_call: TRBJ2-3
v_call: TRBV5-1

cdr3_aa: ASSQRAGGEQY
j_call: TRBJ2-7
v_call: TRBV3-1

cdr3_aa: ASSLAMLAGGAYNEQF
j_call: TRBJ2-1
v_call: TRBV7-2

cdr3_aa: ASNPTRITGMGYT
j_call: TRBJ1-2
v_call: TRBV19

cdr3_aa: ASSQEPGETQY
j_call: TRBJ2-5
v_call: TRBV4-2

cdr3_aa: ASSFPTGGTKETQY
j_call: TRBJ2-5
v_call: TRBV5-1